One T cell receptor (beta chain) is described in this entry. Trimming stripped 3 bases from V and 8 bases from J, with 12 bases between. The CDR3 consists of 12 residues. The germline V gene encodes CDR1 SQVTM and CDR2 ANQGSEA. The data were taken from a study of blood T cell repertoires in COVID-19. About the research overall: The United States, Italy and Spain provided the acute and convalescent COVID-19 samples.

In the original analysis: Amplification of reference gene primers was used by the study to estimate nucleated cell counts. TCRdb's table, derived via immunoSEQ multiplex PCR, lists solely in-frame clones and lacks some. That table gives V, J and clone size, and the DNA gave D and trimming. The table has 150,000 to 200,000 clones, around 83% seen once; the top ten hold 12% to 15%. Clinical histories supplied by participants themselves formed the basis of cohort assignment. Recovery among Cohort 3 donors was established by two negative PCRs, clearance, or symptom resolution. This TCR came from a man aged 50-60 years who had recovered from COVID-19. Material for sequencing was PBMCs or T cells enriched from blood (not recorded which). V and J are TRBV29-1 and TRBJ2-3; D may be TRBD2 (6 bases). CDR3 protein: CSVEAGGSTQYF. CDR3 sequence (DNA): TGCAGCGTTGAGGCTGGGGGGAGTACGCAGTATTTT.